This T cell receptor beta chain was captured in a study of blood T cells in healthy people across ages. In the study overall: There was about one barcoded beta molecule captured by template switching per two T cells.

With a J-beta primer mix and a sample-barcoded 5' primer, a second PCR ran about 7 to 12 cycles. Via MiXCR, TCRdb re-called the 5' RACE reads, giving one row per CDR3 protein. The repertoire includes 650,000 to 1,000,000 distinct CDR3 sequences, 35% to 40% of them detected once, and 10% to 15% sits in the top ten. As to this clonotype: This clone may be a read error of a much larger clone one base away.

Each sample used at least 7 million PBMCs. The CDR3 contains 15 residues. V was clipped by 4 bases and J by 4 bases, with 15 bases between them. The J gene is TRBJ2-3, the V gene TRBV12-3 or TRBV12-4; TRBD2 might be the D (5 bases). The sample was blood. This receptor was obtained from a man aged 18 to 30 in good health. The CDR3 sequence: CASSSSREFADTQYF. In DNA, the CDR3 is TGTGCCAGCAGTTCCTCTAGGGAGTTCGCAGATACGCAGTATTTT.